A selection of T cell receptor beta chains follows, all from one sample in a study of neurological immune-mediated disorders. One entry per CDR3 protein results from TCRdb running MiXCR on the 5' RACE reads. The table includes 25,000 to 35,000 distinct CDR3 sequences, 16% detected once. The sequencing sample was made of CD4+ T cells from blood. Source of these receptors: a female donor with HTLV-1-associated myelopathy (HAM/TSP). Each CDR3 is given with its conserved first and last residue. D genes are given only for firm matches. Clone size, where shown, is once, few, many, or a class for clones that have expanded.

>TRBV20-1|TRBD1|TRBJ2-1|.
TGCAGTGCTGGACCCGGGACAGGGTGGGCGAATGAGCAGTTCTTC
CSAGPGTGWANEQFF
>TRBV7-2|TRBD1|TRBJ2-3|many
TGTGCCAGCAGTCCTGACAGGGTTTCCACAGATACGCAGTATTTT
CASSPDRVSTDTQYF
>TRBV24-1|.|TRBJ1-1|many
TGTGCCACCAGTGAAAGGGGAGAAGCTTTCTTT
CATSERGEAFF
>TRBV5-6|TRBD2|TRBJ2-3|many
TGTGCCAGCAGCTATATAGCGGGGGTGAAGTCAGATACGCAGTATTTT
CASSYIAGVKSDTQYF
>TRBV30|TRBD2|TRBJ2-7|.
TGTGCCTGGAGTATCGGTCTAGCGGGGGGGAGGGACGAGCAGTACTTC
CAWSIGLAGGRDEQYF
>TRBV20-1|.|TRBJ1-6|medium-sized
TGCAGTGCTAGGTCCGGGAGCTCCTATAATTCACCCCTCCACTTT
CSARSGSSYNSPLHF
>TRBV7-2|TRBD2|TRBJ2-2|many
TGTGCCAGCAGCTTAAGGACTAGTGGCGGGGAGCTGTTTTTT
CASSLRTSGGELFF
>TRBV11-2|TRBD1|TRBJ1-1|many
TGTGCCAGCAGCCAAGAGGGGGCAGGACTGAACACTGAAGCTTTCTTT
CASSQEGAGLNTEAFF
>TRBV10-3|TRBD2|TRBJ2-2|many
TGTGCCATGAAGACTAGCGGCAACACCGGGGAGCTGTTTTTT
CAMKTSGNTGELFF
>TRBV20-1|TRBD2|TRBJ2-1|many
TGCAGTGCGAATCTAGCGGGAGCTTACAATGAGCAGTTCTTC
CSANLAGAYNEQFF
>TRBV4-2|.|TRBJ2-7|many
TGTGCCAGCAGCGTTGCCCCTGCCTACGAGCAGTACTTC
CASSVAPAYEQYF
>TRBV20-1|TRBD2|TRBJ2-5|many
TGCAGTGCTAGTGACCCCGTCGGTAGCGGGGGGGCCAGGGAGACCCAGTACTTC
CSASDPVGSGGARETQYF
>TRBV7-2|TRBD1|TRBJ1-6|many
TGTGCCAGCAGCCACCGGGACAGGGTTTCACCCCTCCACTTT
CASSHRDRVSPLHF
>TRBV24-1|.|TRBJ2-2|many
TGTGCCACCAGTGCGGGGGTCACCGGGGAGCTGTTTTTT
CATSAGVTGELFF
>TRBV20-1|.|TRBJ2-7|many
TGCAGTGCTTCCACTGCGGACGAGCAGTACTTC
CSASTADEQYF
>TRBV9|.|TRBJ2-5|medium-sized
TGTGCCAGCAGCGCCTCAGGGTTCCTCCAAGAGACCCAGTACTTC
CASSASGFLQETQYF
>TRBV6-5|.|TRBJ2-7|many
TGTGCCAGCAGCAAACTAGAGGGCTACGAGCAGTACTTC
CASSKLEGYEQYF
>TRBV2|.|TRBJ1-1|many
TGTGCCAGCAGTGAATACAGGGCAGGTGAAGCTTTCTTT
CASSEYRAGEAFF
>TRBV2|.|TRBJ2-1|many
TGTGCCAGCAGTTTGGAAGGGGGTCCCCGCAATGAGCAGTTCTTC
CASSLEGGPRNEQFF
>TRBV20-1|.|TRBJ2-3|.
TGCAGTGCTAGGAAAGTGGGTAGCACAGATACGCAGTATTTT
CSARKVGSTDTQYF
>TRBV9|TRBD1|TRBJ1-5|many
TGTGCCAGCAGCGTAAAGGACAGGGGCAATCAGCCCCAGCATTTT
CASSVKDRGNQPQHF
>TRBV5-6|.|TRBJ1-2|many
TGTGCCAGCAGCTTGTTTCTTAACTATGGCTACACCTTC
CASSLFLNYGYTF
>TRBV5-1|.|TRBJ2-5|.
TGCGCCAGCAGCTTGGTATCAGGGGAGGGAGAGACCCAGTACTTC
CASSLVSGEGETQYF
>TRBV4-1|.|TRBJ1-2|many
TGCGCCAGCAGCCAAGATCCCGGGTCTGGGCGCCATGGCTACACCTTC
CASSQDPGSGRHGYTF
>TRBV5-1|TRBD1|TRBJ1-1|few
TGCGCCAGCAGCTCACCACAGGGGGACACTGAAGCTTTCTTT
CASSSPQGDTEAFF